This T cell receptor beta chain was found in a study of T cell clonality in common variable immunodeficiency. Whole-study findings and limits: Fewer TCRbeta clones were shared among CVID subjects than controls. In common variable immunodeficiency, TCR beta chains reportedly carried fewer deletions and N-nucleotide insertions.

In regard to this clone: Its matching antigen is unknown. From the germline J gene comes the end of the CDR3, since the read stops 3 residues before it.

Unmatched junction bases numbered 11, after V lost 5 bases and J lost 5 bases. The CDR3 sequence is 14 residues long. Germline V gives CDR1 DFQATT, CDR2 SNEGSKA (reference sequence). Here immunoSEQ multiplex PCR was the method, and the copy in TCRdb shows in-frame clones only, minus some. The table records 16,000 or so clones without singletons, the ten largest covering approximately 14%. What was sequenced was peripheral blood mononuclear cells. This clonotype was sampled from a human donor with common variable immunodeficiency. The chain uses TRBV20-1 and TRBJ2-7; 8 bases line up with TRBD1. The CDR3 loop is CSAEFRTGYHEQYF. CDR3 bases read: TGCAGTGCTGAGTTCAGGACAGGGTATCACGAG.